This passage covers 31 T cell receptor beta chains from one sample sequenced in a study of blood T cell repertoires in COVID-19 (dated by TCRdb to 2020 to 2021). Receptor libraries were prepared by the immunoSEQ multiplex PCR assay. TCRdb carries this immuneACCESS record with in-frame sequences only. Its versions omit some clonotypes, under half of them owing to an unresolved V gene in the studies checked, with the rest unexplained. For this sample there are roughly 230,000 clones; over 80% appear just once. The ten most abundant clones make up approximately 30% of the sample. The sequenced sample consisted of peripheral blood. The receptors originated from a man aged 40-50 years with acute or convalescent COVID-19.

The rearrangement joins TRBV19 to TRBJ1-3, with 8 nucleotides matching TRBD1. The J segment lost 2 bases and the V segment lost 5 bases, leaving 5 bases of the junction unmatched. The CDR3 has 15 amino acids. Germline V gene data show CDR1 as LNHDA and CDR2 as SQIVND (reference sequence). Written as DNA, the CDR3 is TGTGCCAGTAGTTCGACAGGGGACGCTGGAAACACCATATATTTT. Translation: CASSSTGDAGNTIYF.

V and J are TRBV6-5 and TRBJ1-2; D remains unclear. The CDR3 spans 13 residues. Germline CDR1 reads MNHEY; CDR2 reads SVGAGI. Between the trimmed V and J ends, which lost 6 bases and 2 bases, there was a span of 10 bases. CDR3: CASSRHKNYGYTF. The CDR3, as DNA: TGTGCCAGCAGCCGACACAAGAACTATGGCTACACCTTC.

For the CDR3, the DNA is TGTGCCAGCAGCCAAGTAGCGGGAGGGCCAAAGTATTTT. Translated: CASSQVAGGPKYF. The chain recombines TRBV14 with TRBJ2-3; 11 bases fit TRBD2. The CDR3 has 13 residues. V shed 1 base, J shed 13 bases, and the junction held 4 bases outside the gene matches. Germline V gene data show CDR1 as SGHDN and CDR2 as FVKESK.

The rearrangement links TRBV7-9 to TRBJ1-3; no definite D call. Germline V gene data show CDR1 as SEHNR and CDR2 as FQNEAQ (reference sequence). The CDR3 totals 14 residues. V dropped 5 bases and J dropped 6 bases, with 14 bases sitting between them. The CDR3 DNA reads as TGTGCCAGCAGCCCAAGGAGAGGCGAAAACACCATATATTTT. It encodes CASSPRRGENTIYF.

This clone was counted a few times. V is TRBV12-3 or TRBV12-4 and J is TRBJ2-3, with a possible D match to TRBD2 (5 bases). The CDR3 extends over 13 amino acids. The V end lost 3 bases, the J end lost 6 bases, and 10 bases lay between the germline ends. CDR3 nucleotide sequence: TGTGCCAGCAGTTTTTGGGAGCGGGATACGCAGTATTTT. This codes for CASSFWERDTQYF.

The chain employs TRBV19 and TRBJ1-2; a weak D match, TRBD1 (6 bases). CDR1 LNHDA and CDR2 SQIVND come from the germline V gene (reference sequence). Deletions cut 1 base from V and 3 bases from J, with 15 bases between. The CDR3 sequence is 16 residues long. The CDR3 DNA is TGTGCCAGTAGTATAGGTGGAGACAGGATTTACTATGGCTACACCTTC. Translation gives CASSIGGDRIYYGYTF.

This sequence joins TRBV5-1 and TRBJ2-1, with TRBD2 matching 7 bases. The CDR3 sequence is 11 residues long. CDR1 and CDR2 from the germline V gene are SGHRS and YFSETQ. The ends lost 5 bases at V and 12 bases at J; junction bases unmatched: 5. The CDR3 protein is CASSTSALQFF. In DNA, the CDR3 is TGCGCCAGCAGTACTAGCGCTTTGCAGTTCTTC.

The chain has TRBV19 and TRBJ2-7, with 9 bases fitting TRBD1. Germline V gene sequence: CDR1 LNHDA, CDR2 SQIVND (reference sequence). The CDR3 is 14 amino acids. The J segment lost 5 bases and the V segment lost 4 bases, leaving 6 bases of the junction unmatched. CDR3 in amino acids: CASSRGTGFHEQYF. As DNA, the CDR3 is TGTGCCAGTAGTAGAGGGACAGGGTTCCACGAGCAGTACTTC.

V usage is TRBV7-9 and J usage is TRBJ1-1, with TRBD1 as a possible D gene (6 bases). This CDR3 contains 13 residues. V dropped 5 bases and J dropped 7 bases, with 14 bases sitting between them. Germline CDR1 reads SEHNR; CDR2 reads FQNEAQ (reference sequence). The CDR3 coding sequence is TGTGCCAGCAGCACCAGGGGATCTGGTGAAGCTTTCTTT. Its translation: CASSTRGSGEAFF.

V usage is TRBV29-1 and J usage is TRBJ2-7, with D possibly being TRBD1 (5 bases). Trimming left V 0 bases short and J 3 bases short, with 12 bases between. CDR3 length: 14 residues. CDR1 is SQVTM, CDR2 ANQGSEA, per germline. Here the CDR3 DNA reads TGCAGCGTTGAAGATGGCCAAAGGGGCTACGAGCAGTACTTC. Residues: CSVEDGQRGYEQYF.

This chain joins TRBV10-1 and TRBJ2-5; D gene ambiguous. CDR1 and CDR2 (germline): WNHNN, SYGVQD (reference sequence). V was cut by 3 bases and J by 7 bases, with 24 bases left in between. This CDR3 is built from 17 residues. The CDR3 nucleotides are TGCGCCAGCAGTGATCCGACGGATCCAGGCCGGTTAATGACCCAGTACTTC. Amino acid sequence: CASSDPTDPGRLMTQYF.

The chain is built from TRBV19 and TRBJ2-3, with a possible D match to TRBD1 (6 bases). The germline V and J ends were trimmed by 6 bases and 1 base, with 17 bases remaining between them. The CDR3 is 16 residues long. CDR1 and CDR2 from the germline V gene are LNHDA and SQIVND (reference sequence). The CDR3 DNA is TGTGCCAGTAGCCAAACAGGGACACCGGGCACAGATACGCAGTATTTT. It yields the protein CASSQTGTPGTDTQYF.

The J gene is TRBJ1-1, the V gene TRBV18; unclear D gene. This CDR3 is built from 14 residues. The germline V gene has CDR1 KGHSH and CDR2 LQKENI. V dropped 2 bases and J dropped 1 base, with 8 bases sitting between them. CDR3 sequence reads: CASSPWGENTEAFF. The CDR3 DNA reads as TGTGCCAGCTCACCATGGGGAGAGAACACTGAAGCTTTCTTT.

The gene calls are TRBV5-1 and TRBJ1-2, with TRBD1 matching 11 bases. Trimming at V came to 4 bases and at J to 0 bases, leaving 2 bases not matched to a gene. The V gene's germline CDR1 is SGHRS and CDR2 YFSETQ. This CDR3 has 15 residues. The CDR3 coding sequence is TGCGCCAGCAGCCTGGGACAGGGGGCTAACTATGGCTACACCTTC. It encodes CASSLGQGANYGYTF. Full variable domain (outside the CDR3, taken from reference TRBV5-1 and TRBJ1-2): KAGVTQTPRYLIKTRGQQVTLSCSPISGHRSVSWYQQTPGQGLQFLFEYFSETQRNKGNFPGRFSGRQFSNSRSEMNVSTLELGDSALYLCASSLGQGANYGYTFGSGTRLTVV.

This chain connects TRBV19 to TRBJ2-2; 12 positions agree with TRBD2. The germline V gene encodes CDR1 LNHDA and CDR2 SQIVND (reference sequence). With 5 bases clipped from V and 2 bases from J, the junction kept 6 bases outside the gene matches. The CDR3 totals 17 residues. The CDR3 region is CASSRGLAGQNTGELFF. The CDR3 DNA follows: TGTGCCAGTAGTCGGGGACTAGCGGGCCAAAACACCGGGGAGCTGTTTTTT.

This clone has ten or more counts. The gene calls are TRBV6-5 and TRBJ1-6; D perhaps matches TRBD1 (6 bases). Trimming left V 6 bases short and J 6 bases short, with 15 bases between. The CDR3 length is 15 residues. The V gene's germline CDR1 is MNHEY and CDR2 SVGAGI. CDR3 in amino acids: CASSRLQGINSPLHF. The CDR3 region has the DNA TGTGCCAGCAGCCGACTACAGGGAATTAATTCACCCCTCCACTTT.

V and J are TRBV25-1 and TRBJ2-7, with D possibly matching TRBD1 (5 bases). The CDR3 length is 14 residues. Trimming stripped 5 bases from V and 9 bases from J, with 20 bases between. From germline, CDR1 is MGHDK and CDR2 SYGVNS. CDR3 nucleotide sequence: TGTGCCAGCAGTACCTATGGCAGGGTTGGCCGGCAGTACTTC. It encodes CASSTYGRVGRQYF.

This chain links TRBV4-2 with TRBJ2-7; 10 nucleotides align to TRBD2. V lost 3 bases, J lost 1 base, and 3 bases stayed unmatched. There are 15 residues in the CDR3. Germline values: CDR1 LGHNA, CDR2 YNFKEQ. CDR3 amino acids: CASSHEAGGSYEQYF. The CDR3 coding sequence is TGTGCCAGCAGCCACGAAGCGGGAGGGTCCTACGAGCAGTACTTC.

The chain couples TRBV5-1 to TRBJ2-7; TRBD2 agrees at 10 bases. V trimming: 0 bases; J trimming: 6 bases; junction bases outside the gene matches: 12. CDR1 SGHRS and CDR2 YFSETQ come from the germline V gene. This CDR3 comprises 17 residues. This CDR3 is CASSLARTSGNTGEQYF. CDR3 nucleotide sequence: TGCGCCAGCAGCTTGGCCAGAACTAGCGGGAATACGGGCGAGCAGTACTTC.

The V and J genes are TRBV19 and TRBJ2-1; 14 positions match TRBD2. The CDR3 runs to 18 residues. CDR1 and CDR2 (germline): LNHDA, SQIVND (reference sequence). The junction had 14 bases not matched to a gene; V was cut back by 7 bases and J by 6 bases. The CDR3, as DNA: TGTGCCAGTAAGACTAGCGGGAGGGCACCTATAGCGGTCAATGAGCAGTTCTTC. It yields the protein CASKTSGRAPIAVNEQFF.

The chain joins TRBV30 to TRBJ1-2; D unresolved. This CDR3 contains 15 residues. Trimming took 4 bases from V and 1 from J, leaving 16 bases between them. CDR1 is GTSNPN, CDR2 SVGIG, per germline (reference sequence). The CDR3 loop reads CAWTSYYSGNYGYTF. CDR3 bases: TGTGCCTGGACTTCATATTACAGCGGTAACTATGGCTACACCTTC.

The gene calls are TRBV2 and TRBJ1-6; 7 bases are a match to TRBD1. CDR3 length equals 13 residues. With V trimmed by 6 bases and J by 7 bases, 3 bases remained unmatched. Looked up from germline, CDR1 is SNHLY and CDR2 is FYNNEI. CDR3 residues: CASSRGRNSPLHF. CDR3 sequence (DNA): TGTGCCAGCAGCAGGGGGAGGAATTCACCCCTCCACTTT.

CDR3 coding DNA: TGTGCCAGTAGTACCGCAAGACCGGGGGGTAAGAATGGCTACACCTTC. Translating gives CASSTARPGGKNGYTF. The chain uses TRBV19 and TRBJ1-2; D possibly corresponds to TRBD1 (5 bases). The germline V gene has CDR1 LNHDA and CDR2 SQIVND (reference sequence). This CDR3 spans 16 amino acids. V lost 4 bases and J 6 bases, leaving 21 bases between the germline ends.

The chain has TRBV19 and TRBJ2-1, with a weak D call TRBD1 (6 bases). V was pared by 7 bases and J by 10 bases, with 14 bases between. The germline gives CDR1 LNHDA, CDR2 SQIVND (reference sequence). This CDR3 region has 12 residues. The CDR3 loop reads CASNAHREEQFF. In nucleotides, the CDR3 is TGTGCCAGTAACGCCCACAGGGAAGAGCAGTTCTTC.

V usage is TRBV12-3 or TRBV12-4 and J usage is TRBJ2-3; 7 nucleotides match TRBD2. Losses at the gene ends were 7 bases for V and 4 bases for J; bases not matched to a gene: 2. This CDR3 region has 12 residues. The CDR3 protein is CASKRDSDTQYF. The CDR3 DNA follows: TGTGCCAGCAAGCGGGACTCAGATACGCAGTATTTT.

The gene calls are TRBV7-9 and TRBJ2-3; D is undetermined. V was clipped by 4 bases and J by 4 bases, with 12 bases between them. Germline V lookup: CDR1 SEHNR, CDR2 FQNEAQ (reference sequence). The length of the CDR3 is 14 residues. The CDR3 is CASSSWSASDTQYF. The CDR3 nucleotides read TGTGCCAGCAGCTCATGGAGTGCCTCAGATACGCAGTATTTT. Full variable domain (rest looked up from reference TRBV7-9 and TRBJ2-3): DTGVSQNPRHKITKRGQNVTFRCDPISEHNRLYWYRQTLGQGPEFLTYFQNEAQLEKSRLLSDRFSAERPKGSFSTLEIQRTEQGDSAMYLCASSSWSASDTQYFGPGTRLTVL.

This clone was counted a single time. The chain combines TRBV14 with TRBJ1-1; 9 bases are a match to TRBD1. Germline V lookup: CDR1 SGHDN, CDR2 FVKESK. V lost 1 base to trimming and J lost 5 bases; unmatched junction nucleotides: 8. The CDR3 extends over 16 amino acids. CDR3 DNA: TGTGCCAGCAGCCAAGTGGGACAGGGTCGGAAGACTGAAGCTTTCTTT. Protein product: CASSQVGQGRKTEAFF.

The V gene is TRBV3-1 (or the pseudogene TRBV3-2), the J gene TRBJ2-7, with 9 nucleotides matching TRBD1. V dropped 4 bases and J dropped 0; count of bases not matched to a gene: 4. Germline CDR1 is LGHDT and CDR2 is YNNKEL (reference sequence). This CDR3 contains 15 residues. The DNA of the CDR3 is TGTGCCAGCAGCCCCCGGGACAGGGCCTCCTACGAGCAGTACTTC. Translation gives CASSPRDRASYEQYF.

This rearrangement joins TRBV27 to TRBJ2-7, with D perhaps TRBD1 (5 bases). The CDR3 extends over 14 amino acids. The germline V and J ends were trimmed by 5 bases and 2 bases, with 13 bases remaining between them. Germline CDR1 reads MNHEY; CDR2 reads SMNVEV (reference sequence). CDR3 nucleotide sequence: TGTGCCAGCAGTATGCAGGGTCCCGCCTACGAGCAGTACTTC. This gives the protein CASSMQGPAYEQYF.

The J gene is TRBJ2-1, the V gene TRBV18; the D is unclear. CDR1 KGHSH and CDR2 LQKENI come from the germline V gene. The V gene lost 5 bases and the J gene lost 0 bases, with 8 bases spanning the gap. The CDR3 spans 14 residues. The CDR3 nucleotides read TGTGCCAGCTCAGAGGATGGCTCCTACAATGAGCAGTTCTTC. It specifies CASSEDGSYNEQFF.

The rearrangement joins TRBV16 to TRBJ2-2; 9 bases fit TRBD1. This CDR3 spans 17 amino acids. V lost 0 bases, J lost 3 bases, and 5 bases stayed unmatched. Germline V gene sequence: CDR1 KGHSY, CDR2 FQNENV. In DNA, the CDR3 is TGTGCCAGCAGCCAATCTAAGGACAGGGGAGACACCGGGGAGCTGTTTTTT. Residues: CASSQSKDRGDTGELFF.